The 31 T cell receptor beta chains below come from one sample, sequenced in a study of T cells after yellow fever vaccination. From the 5' RACE reads, TCRdb called clonotypes with MiXCR, one entry per CDR3 protein. Here the sample spans more than 95,000 distinct CDR3 sequences, 8.9% being singletons. The sample here was CD8+ T cells sorted from PBMCs, taken on the day of the yellow fever booster vaccination. The receptors shown here come from a young man who received the YFV17D yellow fever vaccine.

This clonotype was recorded at least ten times. The CDR3 nucleotides read TGTGCCAGTATCCGGGTAAACGAGCAGTACGTC. This codes for CASIRVNEQYV. The rearrangement joins TRBV19 to TRBJ2-7; D remains ambiguous. The V end was cut by 7 bases, the J end by 5 bases, with 9 bases between. This CDR3 contains 11 residues. Germline V lookup: CDR1 LNHDA, CDR2 SQIVND (reference sequence).

This clonotype was picked up a small number of times. The genes are TRBV12-3 or TRBV12-4 and TRBJ1-1; D remains unclear. The CDR3 extends over 12 amino acids. Trimming removed 8 bases from V and 11 bases from J, with 18 bases in between. The CDR3 is CASQSLKGRAFF. In DNA, the CDR3 is TGTGCCAGCCAATCTTTAAAAGGCAGGGCTTTCTTT.

This clonotype occurred a few times. The chain joins TRBV4-1 to TRBJ1-5, with 7 bases that match TRBD1. The CDR3 runs 15 residues. Germline lookup yields CDR1 MGHRA and CDR2 YSYEKL. With 4 bases clipped from V and 6 bases from J, the junction kept 9 bases outside the gene matches. The CDR3 region has the DNA TGCGCCAGCAGCCCACAGGGGAGGATGGGTCAGCCCCAGCATTTT. It encodes CASSPQGRMGQPQHF.

This clonotype came up a few times. The chain is built from TRBV12-3 or TRBV12-4 and TRBJ2-5; D is ambiguous. Trimming removed 3 bases from V and 1 base from J, with 12 bases in between. The CDR3 is made up of 15 amino acids. CDR3 loop: CASSFPGVVQETQYF. The CDR3 coding sequence is TGTGCCAGCAGTTTCCCAGGAGTAGTCCAAGAGACCCAGTACTTC.

In this sample, this clonotype turned up a few times. The V call is TRBV4-2, the J call TRBJ1-1; D uncertain. This CDR3 spans 14 amino acids. Germline V gene data show CDR1 as LGHNA and CDR2 as YNFKEQ. The V end lost 3 bases, the J end lost 6 bases, and 14 bases lay between the germline ends. The DNA for the CDR3 is TGTGCCAGCAGCCAGGCTATTGGAAACTCTGAAGCTTTCTTT. This codes for CASSQAIGNSEAFF.

The chain joins TRBV6-2 or TRBV6-3 to TRBJ2-7; no reliable D call. CDR1 and CDR2 from the germline V gene are MNHEY and SVGEGT. The CDR3 length is 14 residues. The V gene lost 3 bases and the J gene lost 2 bases, with 11 bases spanning the gap. CDR3 sequence reads: CASSYGKATYEQYF. CDR3 DNA: TGTGCCAGCAGTTATGGCAAAGCGACCTACGAGCAGTACTTC.

This chain joins TRBV7-2 and TRBJ1-5; D is undetermined. The ends were cut back, 2 bases at V and 5 bases at J, with 7 bases in the middle. Per germline, CDR1 SGHTA and CDR2 FQGNSA. The CDR3 runs to 13 residues. In DNA form, the CDR3 reads TGTGCCAGCAGCTTACAGGAATATCAGCCCCAGCATTTT. Its protein is CASSLQEYQPQHF.

This clonotype was counted ten times or more. The rearrangement links TRBV29-1 to TRBJ2-2; TRBD1 might be the D (6 bases). CDR1 and CDR2 (germline): SQVTM, ANQGSEA. Between the trimmed V and J ends, which lost 7 bases and 6 bases, there was a span of 12 bases. The CDR3 has 12 amino acids. Here the CDR3 DNA reads TGCAGCGCGAAACAGGGCGCCGGGGAGCTGTTTTTT. Amino acid sequence: CSAKQGAGELFF.

This clonotype has more than one count but fewer than ten. The chain is built from TRBV7-9 and TRBJ2-7; TRBD1 or TRBD2 may be the D gene (5 bases each). CDR1 SEHNR and CDR2 FQNEAQ come from the germline V gene (reference sequence). The CDR3 is 12 amino acids. The ends were cut back, 6 bases at V and 6 bases at J, with 12 bases in the middle. CDR3 loop: CASRVGELEQYF. The CDR3 DNA reads TGTGCCAGCAGGGTGGGGGAGCTCGAGCAGTACTTC.

In its sample, this clonotype was seen many times. This chain connects TRBV12-3 or TRBV12-4 to TRBJ2-2; D assignment may be TRBD1 or TRBD2 (5 bases each). Deletions cut 7 bases from V and 13 bases from J, with 25 bases between. This CDR3 contains 15 residues. The CDR3 bases are TGTGCCAGCACTCAGTCCCGGGGCCGGGGCGCTTGGCTGTTTTTT. Translating gives CASTQSRGRGAWLFF.

The chain couples TRBV25-1 to TRBJ2-5; D is tentatively TRBD1 or TRBD2 (5 bases each). This CDR3 contains 15 residues. V shed 2 bases and J shed 2 bases, with 12 bases lying between them. CDR1 is MGHDK, CDR2 SYGVNS, per germline. The chain's CDR3 is CASSEGRDAQETQYF. The CDR3 nucleotides are TGTGCCAGCAGTGAAGGTCGGGACGCACAAGAGACCCAGTACTTC. Variable domain in full (rest from reference TRBV25-1 and TRBJ2-5): EADIYQTPRYLVIGTGKKITLECSQTMGHDKMYWYQQDPGMELHLIHYSYGVNSTEKGDLSSESTVSRIRTEHFPLTLESARPSHTSQYLCASSEGRDAQETQYFGPGTRLLVL.

There are a few counts of this clonotype. This chain joins TRBV7-3 and TRBJ2-1; unclear D gene. V was shortened by 0 bases and J by 7 bases, with 7 bases between the two germline ends. The CDR3 has 13 amino acids. Germline V gene lookup returns CDR1 SGHTA and CDR2 FQGTGA. The CDR3 sequence is CASSLTVWNEQFF. The CDR3 DNA follows: TGTGCCAGCAGCTTAACTGTTTGGAATGAGCAGTTCTTC.

The sample holds many counts of this clonotype. The chain uses TRBV20-1 and TRBJ2-3, with D possibly being TRBD1 (6 bases). CDR1 and CDR2 (germline): DFQATT, SNEGSKA (reference sequence). Trimming cost V 5 bases and J 2 bases, with 8 bases left between them. This CDR3 spans 12 amino acids. The CDR3 sequence is CSAWTDTDTQYF. The CDR3 DNA follows: TGCAGTGCTTGGACAGACACAGATACGCAGTATTTT.

In this sample, this clonotype turned up a few times. The J gene is TRBJ2-7, the V gene TRBV6-2 or TRBV6-3; the D gene is possibly TRBD1 (5 bases). The germline V gene has CDR1 MNHEY and CDR2 SVGEGT. Deletions cut 4 bases from V and 6 bases from J, with 13 bases between. The CDR3 consists of 13 residues. As DNA, the CDR3 is TGTGCCAGCAGTTTATACCCCAGGGCCGAGCAGTACGTC. This encodes CASSLYPRAEQYV.

V gene TRBV18 combines with J gene TRBJ2-1; 9 bases line up with TRBD2. Germline CDR1 and CDR2: KGHSH and LQKENI. The CDR3 is 15 residues long. The V and J ends lost 8 bases and 8 bases, in that order; junction bases with no gene match: 13. The CDR3 protein is CASHPGTSRAHEQFF. DNA of the CDR3: TGTGCCAGCCACCCCGGGACTAGCAGGGCCCATGAGCAGTTCTTC. Complete variable domain (other parts from reference TRBV18 and TRBJ2-1): NAGVMQNPRHLVRRRGQEARLRCSPMKGHSHVYWYRQLPEEGLKFMVYLQKENIIDESGMPKERFSAEFPKEGPSILRIQQVVRGDSAAYFCASHPGTSRAHEQFFGPGTRLTVL.

In this sample, this clonotype turned up many times. The chain employs TRBV7-9 and TRBJ2-1; 8 nucleotides match TRBD1. The V gene end was trimmed by 1 base and the J gene end by 6 bases; junction bases not matched to a gene: 8. The V gene's germline CDR1 is SEHNR and CDR2 FQNEAQ (reference sequence). The CDR3 has 16 amino acids. CDR3 loop: CASSLVGDRTRNEQFF. CDR3 nucleotides: TGTGCCAGCAGCTTAGTTGGGGACAGGACACGCAATGAGCAGTTCTTC.

The chain joins TRBV20-1 to TRBJ2-2; possibly TRBD2 for D (6 bases). The germline V gene has CDR1 DFQATT and CDR2 SNEGSKA (reference sequence). The V and J ends lost 6 bases and 6 bases respectively, with 20 bases between them. This CDR3 is 15 amino acids long. CDR3 nucleotides: TGCAGTGCCTGGTCCCCGGGACGGAGGGCCGGGGAGCTGTTTTTT. Its translation is CSAWSPGRRAGELFF.

This clonotype was counted only a few times. The V call is TRBV18, the J call TRBJ1-2, with unresolved D. V lost 3 bases and J 8 bases, leaving 13 bases between the germline ends. This CDR3 has 13 amino acids. The V gene's germline CDR1 is KGHSH and CDR2 LQKENI. The CDR3 sequence: CASSPKDSIGYTF. CDR3 DNA: TGTGCCAGCTCACCCAAAGATTCTATCGGCTACACCTTC.

This sequence joins TRBV6-5 and TRBJ2-3, with 14 bases aligning to TRBD2. The V gene end was trimmed by 0 bases and the J gene end by 6 bases; junction bases not matched to a gene: 2. CDR1 is MNHEY and CDR2 is SVGAGI in the germline V gene. CDR3 size: 16 residues. CDR3 protein: CASSYSTSGGVDTQYF. Written as DNA, the CDR3 is TGTGCCAGCAGTTACTCGACTAGCGGGGGGGTTGATACGCAGTATTTT.

This clonotype was seen ten or more times. The CDR3 sequence: CASHPGGFPYEQYF. The CDR3 DNA sequence: TGTGCCAGCCACCCGGGGGGCTTCCCCTACGAGCAGTACTTC. This sequence joins TRBV5-5 and TRBJ2-7, with D tentatively TRBD2 (7 bases). Deletions cut 7 bases from V and 2 bases from J, with 16 bases between. CDR1 is SGHKS and CDR2 is YYEKEE in the germline V gene (reference sequence). CDR3 size: 14 residues.

The chain combines TRBV6-2 or TRBV6-3 with TRBJ2-3; D might be TRBD2 (6 bases). V was trimmed by 0 bases and J by 2 bases, leaving 12 bases between them. Looked up from germline, CDR1 is MNHEY and CDR2 is SVGEGT. CDR3 length: 16 residues. The CDR3 loop reads CASSYSAGRFTDTQYF. The CDR3, as DNA: TGTGCCAGCAGTTACTCGGCGGGACGATTCACAGATACGCAGTATTTT.

This clonotype was counted between two and nine times. The chain recombines TRBV6-5 with TRBJ1-1; D not resolved. The CDR3 extends over 13 amino acids. Trimming left V 7 bases short and J 1 base short, with 10 bases between. The V gene's germline CDR1 is MNHEY and CDR2 SVGAGI. CDR3 DNA sequence: TGTGCCAGCACCCCAACTTCGAACACTGAAGCTTTCTTT. Protein: CASTPTSNTEAFF.

This clonotype was seen a few times. The CDR3 sequence is CASSVLPGHPTDTQYF. For the CDR3, the DNA is TGTGCCAGCAGCGTACTACCGGGACATCCTACAGATACGCAGTATTTT. The V call is TRBV9, the J call TRBJ2-3; the D gene is possibly TRBD1 (6 bases). This CDR3 has 16 residues. Germline CDR1 SGDLS, CDR2 YYNGEE. V dropped 1 base and J dropped 3 bases, with 15 bases sitting between them.

In this sample, this clonotype turned up a few times. The V and J genes are TRBV7-9 and TRBJ2-5; 10 bases line up with TRBD1. Trimming cost V 5 bases and J 7 bases; bases outside gene matches: 10. The germline CDR1 and CDR2 sequences are SEHNR and FQNEAQ (reference sequence). This CDR3 contains 15 residues. The CDR3 nucleotides are TGTGCCAGCAGCCCCGAATGGGGACAGGGGATGACCCAGTACTTC. Translated: CASSPEWGQGMTQYF.

V gene TRBV7-3 combines with J gene TRBJ1-1, with 11 bases lining up with TRBD1. The V gene's germline CDR1 is SGHTA and CDR2 FQGTGA. The CDR3 contains 15 residues. Trimming at V came to 1 base and at J to 5 bases, leaving 3 bases not matched to a gene. The CDR3 reads CASSLRTGGLTEAFF. Written as DNA, the CDR3 is TGTGCCAGCAGCTTAAGGACAGGGGGCTTGACTGAAGCTTTCTTT. Together with reference TRBV7-3 and TRBJ1-1, the CDR3 gives the full variable domain: GAGVSQTPSNKVTEKGKYVELRCDPISGHTALYWYRQSLGQGPEFLIYFQGTGAADDSGLPNDRFFAVRPEGSVSTLKIQRTERGDSAVYLCASSLRTGGLTEAFFGQGTRLTVV.

This clonotype was counted a few times. This chain uses TRBV4-1 with TRBJ2-2; 8 nucleotides agree with TRBD2. The CDR3 contains 15 residues. Germline values: CDR1 MGHRA, CDR2 YSYEKL. V was pared by 7 bases and J by 6 bases, with 10 bases of the junction left unmatched. The CDR3 is CASTTGPGGPGELFF. The CDR3 nucleotides read TGCGCCAGCACAACCGGACCGGGAGGGCCCGGGGAGCTGTTTTTT.

This chain links TRBV7-9 with TRBJ2-3, with D possibly called TRBD1 or TRBD2 (5 bases each). The CDR3 runs to 16 residues. Germline V gene lookup returns CDR1 SEHNR and CDR2 FQNEAQ (reference sequence). Trimming cost V 5 bases and J 0 bases, with 15 bases left between them. The CDR3 spells CASSARDAGSTDTQYF. In nucleotides, the CDR3 is TGTGCCAGCAGCGCCCGGGACGCCGGCAGCACAGATACGCAGTATTTT.

The sample holds a few counts of this clonotype. This chain joins TRBV4-3 and TRBJ1-2; perhaps TRBD1 as D (6 bases). This CDR3 is built from 16 residues. The V end was cut by 1 base, the J end by 4 bases, with 16 bases between. Germline V gene data show CDR1 as LGHNA and CDR2 as YSLEER. The CDR3: CASSQAHRDMTYGYTF. In DNA form, the CDR3 reads TGCGCCAGCAGCCAAGCTCATCGGGACATGACCTATGGCTACACCTTC.

The J gene is TRBJ2-3, the V gene TRBV10-3; no reliable D call. Trimming stripped 4 bases from V and 0 bases from J, with 14 bases between. CDR1 is ENHRY, CDR2 SYGVKD, per germline. This CDR3 is built from 16 residues. CDR3 coding DNA: TGTGCCATCAGTGTCGGGTTATACGCTAGCACAGATACGCAGTATTTT. This gives the protein CAISVGLYASTDTQYF.

CDR3 protein: CASSYPGQGLSEQFF. As DNA, the CDR3 is TGTGCCAGCAGTTACCCGGGACAGGGTTTATCGGAGCAGTTCTTC. The J gene is TRBJ2-1, the V gene TRBV6-5, with 9 bases fitting TRBD1. After removal of 2 bases from V and 10 bases from J, the junction contained 9 bases not matched to a gene. The CDR3 is 15 residues long. Germline lookup yields CDR1 MNHEY and CDR2 SVGAGI.

This clonotype has just a few counts. The V call is TRBV18, the J call TRBJ2-5; D tentatively reads TRBD1 or TRBD2 (5 bases each). This CDR3 has 13 residues. Germline V gives CDR1 KGHSH, CDR2 LQKENI. The ends were cut back, 6 bases at V and 9 bases at J, with 17 bases in the middle. This CDR3 reads CASSPLGVGAQYF. DNA for the CDR3: TGTGCCAGCTCCCCTTTAGGGGTCGGGGCCCAGTACTTC.